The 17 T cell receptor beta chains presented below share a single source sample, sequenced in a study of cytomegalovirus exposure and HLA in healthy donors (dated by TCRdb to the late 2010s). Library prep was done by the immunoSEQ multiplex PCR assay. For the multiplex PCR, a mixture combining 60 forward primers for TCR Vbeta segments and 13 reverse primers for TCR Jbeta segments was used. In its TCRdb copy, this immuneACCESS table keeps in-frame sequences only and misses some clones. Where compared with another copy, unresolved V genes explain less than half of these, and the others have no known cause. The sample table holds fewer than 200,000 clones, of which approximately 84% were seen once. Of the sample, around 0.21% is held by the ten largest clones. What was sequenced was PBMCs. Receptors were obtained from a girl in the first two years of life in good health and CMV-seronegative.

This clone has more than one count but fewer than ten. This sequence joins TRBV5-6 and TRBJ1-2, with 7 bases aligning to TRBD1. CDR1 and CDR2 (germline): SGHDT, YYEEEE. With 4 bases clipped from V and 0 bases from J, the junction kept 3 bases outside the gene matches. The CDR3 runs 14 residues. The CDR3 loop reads CASSVTGPNYGYTF. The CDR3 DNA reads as TGTGCCAGCAGCGTGACAGGGCCTAACTATGGCTACACCTTC.

CDR3 region: CASSIGQSNSPLHF. DNA of the CDR3: TGTGCCAGTAGTATCGGACAGTCAAATTCACCCCTCCACTTT. J is TRBJ1-6 and V is TRBV19, with a tentative D call TRBD1 (6 bases). The CDR3 length is 14 residues. Trimming pared 3 bases from V and 7 bases from J, leaving 10 bases between. The germline gives CDR1 LNHDA, CDR2 SQIVND (reference sequence). The full variable domain, rest sourced from reference TRBV19 and TRBJ1-6, is DGGITQSPKYLFRKEGQNVTLSCEQNLNHDAMYWYRQDPGQGLRLIYYSQIVNDFQKGDIAEGYSVSREKKESFPLTVTSAQKNPTAFYLCASSIGQSNSPLHFGNGTRLTVT.

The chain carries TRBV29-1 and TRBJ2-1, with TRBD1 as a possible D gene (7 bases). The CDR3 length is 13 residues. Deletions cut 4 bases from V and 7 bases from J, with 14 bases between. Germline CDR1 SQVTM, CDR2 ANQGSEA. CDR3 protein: CSVGAGGLNEQFF. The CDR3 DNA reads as TGCAGCGTTGGGGCAGGGGGGCTAAATGAGCAGTTCTTC.

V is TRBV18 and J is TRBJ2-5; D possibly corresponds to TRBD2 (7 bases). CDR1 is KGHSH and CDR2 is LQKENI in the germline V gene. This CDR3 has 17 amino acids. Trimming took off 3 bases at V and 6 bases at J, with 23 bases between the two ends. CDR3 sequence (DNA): TGTGCCAGCTCACCGGGACATACTAGCGTTTGGTTGAAGACCCAGTACTTC. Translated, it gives CASSPGHTSVWLKTQYF.

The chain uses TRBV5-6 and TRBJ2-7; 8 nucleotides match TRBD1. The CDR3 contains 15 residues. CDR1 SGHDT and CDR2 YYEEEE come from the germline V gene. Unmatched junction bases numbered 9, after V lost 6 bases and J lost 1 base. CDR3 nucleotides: TGTGCCAGCACCATTGGACAGGGCCCGTCCTACGAGCAGTACTTC. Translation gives CASTIGQGPSYEQYF.

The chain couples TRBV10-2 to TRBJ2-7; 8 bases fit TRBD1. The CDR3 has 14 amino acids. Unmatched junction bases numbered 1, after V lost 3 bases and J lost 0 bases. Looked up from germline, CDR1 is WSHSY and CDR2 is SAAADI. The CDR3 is CASSDRGPSYEQYF. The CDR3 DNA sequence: TGCGCCAGCAGTGACAGGGGGCCCTCCTACGAGCAGTACTTC.

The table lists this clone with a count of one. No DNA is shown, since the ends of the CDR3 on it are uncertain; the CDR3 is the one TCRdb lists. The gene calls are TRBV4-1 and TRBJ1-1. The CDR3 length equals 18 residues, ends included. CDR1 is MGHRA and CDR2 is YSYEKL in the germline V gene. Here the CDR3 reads CASSQVVIGDFLWTEAFF.

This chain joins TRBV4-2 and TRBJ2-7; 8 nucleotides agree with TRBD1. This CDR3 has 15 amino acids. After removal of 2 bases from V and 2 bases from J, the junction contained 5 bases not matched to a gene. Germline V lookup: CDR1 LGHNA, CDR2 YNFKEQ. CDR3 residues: CASSQMDRAAYEQYF. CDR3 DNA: TGTGCCAGCAGCCAAATGGACAGGGCCGCCTACGAGCAGTACTTC.

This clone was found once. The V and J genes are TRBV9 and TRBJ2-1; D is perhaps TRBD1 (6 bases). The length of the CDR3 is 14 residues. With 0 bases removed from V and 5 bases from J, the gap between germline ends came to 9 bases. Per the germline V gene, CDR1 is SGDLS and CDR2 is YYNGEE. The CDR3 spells CASSVGDKNNEQFF. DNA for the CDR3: TGTGCCAGCAGCGTAGGGGACAAAAACAATGAGCAGTTCTTC.

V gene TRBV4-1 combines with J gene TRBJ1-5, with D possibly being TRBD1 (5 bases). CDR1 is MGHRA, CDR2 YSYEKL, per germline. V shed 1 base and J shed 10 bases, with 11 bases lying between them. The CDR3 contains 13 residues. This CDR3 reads CASSQVRESPQHF. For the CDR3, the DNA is TGCGCCAGCAGCCAAGTCAGGGAAAGCCCCCAGCATTTT.

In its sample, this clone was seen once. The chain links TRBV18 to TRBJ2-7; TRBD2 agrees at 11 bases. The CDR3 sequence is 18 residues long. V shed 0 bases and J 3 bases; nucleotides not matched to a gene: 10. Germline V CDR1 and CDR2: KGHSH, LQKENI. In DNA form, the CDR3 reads TGTGCCAGCTCACCACCGACTAGCGGGACATCCCTATTCTACGAGCAGTACTTC. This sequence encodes CASSPPTSGTSLFYEQYF.

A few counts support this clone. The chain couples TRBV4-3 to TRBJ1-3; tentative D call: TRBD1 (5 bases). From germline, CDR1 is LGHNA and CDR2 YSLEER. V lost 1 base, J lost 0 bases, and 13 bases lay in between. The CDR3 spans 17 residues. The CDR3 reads CASSQAQGQTSGNTIYF. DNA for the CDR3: TGCGCCAGCAGCCAAGCTCAAGGACAAACCTCTGGAAACACCATATATTTT.

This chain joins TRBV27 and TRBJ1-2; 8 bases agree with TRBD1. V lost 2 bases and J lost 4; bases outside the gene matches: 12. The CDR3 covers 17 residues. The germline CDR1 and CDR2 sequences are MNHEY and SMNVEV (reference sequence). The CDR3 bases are TGTGCCAGCAGTTTACTTGGACAGGGCCCTCTCAGCTATGGCTACACCTTC. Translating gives CASSLLGQGPLSYGYTF.

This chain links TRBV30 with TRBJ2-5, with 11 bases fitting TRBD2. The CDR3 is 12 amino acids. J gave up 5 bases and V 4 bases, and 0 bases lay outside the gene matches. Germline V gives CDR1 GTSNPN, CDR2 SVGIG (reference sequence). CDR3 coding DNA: TGTGCCTGGATAGCGGGAGGGGAGACCCAGTACTTC. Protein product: CAWIAGGETQYF.

For the CDR3, the DNA is TGTGCCAGCAGCTTAGAGAATCTAGCGGGGGATTACAATGAGCAGTTCTTC. This encodes CASSLENLAGDYNEQFF. V usage is TRBV11-2 and J usage is TRBJ2-1; 10 bases line up with TRBD2. The CDR3 consists of 17 residues. From germline, CDR1 is SGHAT and CDR2 FQNNGV. V dropped 0 bases and J dropped 4; count of bases not matched to a gene: 6.

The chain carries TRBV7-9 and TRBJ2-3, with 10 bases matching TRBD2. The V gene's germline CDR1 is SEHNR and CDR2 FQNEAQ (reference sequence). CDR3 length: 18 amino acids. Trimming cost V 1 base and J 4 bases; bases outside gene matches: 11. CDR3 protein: CASSLVTLRLAGADTQYF. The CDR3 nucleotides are TGTGCCAGCAGCTTAGTCACCCTTCGGCTAGCGGGGGCAGATACGCAGTATTTT. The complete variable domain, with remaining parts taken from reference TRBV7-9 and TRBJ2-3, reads DTGVSQNPRHKITKRGQNVTFRCDPISEHNRLYWYRQTLGQGPEFLTYFQNEAQLEKSRLLSDRFSAERPKGSFSTLEIQRTEQGDSAMYLCASSLVTLRLAGADTQYFGPGTRLTVL.

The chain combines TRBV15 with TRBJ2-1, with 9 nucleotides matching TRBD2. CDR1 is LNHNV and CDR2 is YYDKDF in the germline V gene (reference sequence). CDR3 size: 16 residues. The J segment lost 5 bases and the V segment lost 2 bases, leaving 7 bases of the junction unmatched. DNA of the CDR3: TGTGCCACCAGCAGAACTAGGACTAGCGCCAACAATGAGCAGTTCTTC. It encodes CATSRTRTSANNEQFF.